The clone carrying this T cell receptor (beta chain) appeared a single time. This record belongs to a study of blood T cell repertoires in COVID-19. About the study: Acute and convalescent COVID-19 samples came from the United States, Italy and Spain.

The CDR3 extends over 14 amino acids. Trimming pared 2 bases from V and 2 bases from J, leaving 9 bases between. Looked up from germline, CDR1 is LGHDT and CDR2 is YNNKEL (reference sequence). The protocol was immunoSEQ multiplex PCR, while the TCRdb copy is restricted to in-frame clones and leaves out a portion. The sample holds over 60,000 clones, 84% seen once. The source material was peripheral blood. The clonotype was recovered from a human donor in a cohort sampled during active COVID-19. The chain recombines TRBV3-1 (or the pseudogene TRBV3-2) with TRBJ2-5; possible D gene TRBD1, 6 bases. CDR3 in amino acids: CASSQRGTQETQYF. The CDR3 nucleotides read TGTGCCAGCAGCCAAAGGGGGACGCAAGAGACCCAGTACTTC.